Detailed here is one TCR beta chain. Its matching antigen is unknown. This table comes from immunoSEQ multiplex PCR, and its TCRdb copy is limited to in-frame clones, with some not included. This sample carries roughly 90,000 clones, more than 80% of them seen once, and the ten largest clones take roughly 8.9%. This sample stems from a study of OX40 agonist ivuxolimab in advanced cancers. Whole-study findings and limits: On average, a greater number of expanded clones characterised CD8+ T cells relative to CD4+. Patients who responded partially at 0.1-3.0 mg/kg showed clonal expansion ranking among the lowest.

The length of the CDR3 is 16 residues. V was trimmed by 0 bases and J by 1 base, leaving 12 bases between them. Germline CDR1 is LGHNA and CDR2 is YNFKEQ. The chain recombines TRBV4-2 with TRBJ2-5; D uncertain. The sequence came from an adult with an advanced solid tumor such as melanoma, head and neck, liver or kidney cancer. Source: CD4+ or CD8+ T cells sorted from blood, taken in a trial of the OX40 agonist ivuxolimab. CDR3 amino acids: CASSQDDGSTQETQYF. In nucleotides, the CDR3 is TGTGCCAGCAGCCAAGATGACGGGTCGACCCAAGAGACCCAGTACTTC.